This T cell receptor (beta chain) is from a study of cytomegalovirus exposure and HLA in healthy donors. The PCR employed 60 Vbeta primers together with 13 Jbeta primers. The protocol was immunoSEQ multiplex PCR, while the TCRdb copy is restricted to in-frame clones and leaves out a portion. The table shows 75,000 to 90,000 clones, with 78% occurring only once. This CDR3 contains 15 residues. Trimming took 5 bases from V and 4 from J; bases not matched to a gene: 5. Germline lookup yields CDR1 MNHEY and CDR2 SVGAGI. This chain connects TRBV6-5 to TRBJ1-4, with 9 bases aligning to TRBD1. The sequencing sample was made of PBMCs. The receptor comes from a male donor in good health and CMV-seropositive. CDR3 sequence: CASSRQGGSNEKLFF. CDR3 in DNA: TGTGCCAGCAGTCGACAGGGGGGGAGTAATGAAAAACTGTTTTTT.